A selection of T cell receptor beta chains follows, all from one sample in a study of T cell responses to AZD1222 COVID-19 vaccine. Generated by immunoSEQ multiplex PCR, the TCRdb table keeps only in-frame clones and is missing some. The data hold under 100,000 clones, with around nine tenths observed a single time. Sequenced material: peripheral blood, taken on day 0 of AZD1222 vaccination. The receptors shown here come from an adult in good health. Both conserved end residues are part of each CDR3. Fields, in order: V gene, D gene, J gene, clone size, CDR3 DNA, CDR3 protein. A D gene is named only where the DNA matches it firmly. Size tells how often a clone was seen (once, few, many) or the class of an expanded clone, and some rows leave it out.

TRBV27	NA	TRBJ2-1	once	TGTGCCAGCAGTTCCCCCGGGGGCTGGGATGAGCAGTTCTTC	CASSSPGGWDEQFF
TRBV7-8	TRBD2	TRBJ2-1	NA	TGTGCCAGCGGACGCGGGGGACTCTACAATGAGCAGTTCTTC	CASGRGGLYNEQFF
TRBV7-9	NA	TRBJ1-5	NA	TGTGCCAGCAGCTTAGCGATTCAGAGCTCTACCAGCCATCAGCCCCAGCATTTT	CASSLAIQSSTSHQPQHF
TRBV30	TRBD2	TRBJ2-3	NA	TGTGCCTGGAGTGTGCTAGCGGGCTTCACAGATATGCAGTATTTT	CAWSVLAGFTDMQYF
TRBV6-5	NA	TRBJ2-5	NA	TGTGCCAGCAGGTCACTCCAAGAGACCCAGTACTTC	CASRSLQETQYF
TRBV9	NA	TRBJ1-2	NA	TGTGCCAGCACCCCGGACCGCCCCTTTGGTGGCTACACCTTC	CASTPDRPFGGYTF
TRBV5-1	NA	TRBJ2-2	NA	TGCGCCAGCAGCCCCTCCCCCGGGACATCAAACACCGGGGAGCTGTTTTTT	CASSPSPGTSNTGELFF
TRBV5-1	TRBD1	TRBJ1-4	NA	TGCGCCAGCAGTCCTGGTAGGGGGCGGAATGAAAAACTGTTTTTT	CASSPGRGRNEKLFF
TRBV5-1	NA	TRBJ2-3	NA	TGCGCCAGCAGCCCGCGTTACGCAGATACGCAGTATTTT	CASSPRYADTQYF
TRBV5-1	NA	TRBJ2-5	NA	TGCGCCAGCAGCTTGGGGGGCCGAGAGACCCAGTACTTC	CASSLGGRETQYF
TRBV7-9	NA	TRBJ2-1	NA	TGTGCCAGCAGCTACTCTTGGGAGACCATAACCTACAATGAGCAGTTCTTC	CASSYSWETITYNEQFF
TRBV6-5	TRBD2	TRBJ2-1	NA	TGTGCCAGCAGGATACTAGCGGGAGTAGACAATGAGCAGTTCTTC	CASRILAGVDNEQFF
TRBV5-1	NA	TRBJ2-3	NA	TGCGCCAGCAGCCCCGGACTTTCGGGGGATACGCAGTATTTT	CASSPGLSGDTQYF
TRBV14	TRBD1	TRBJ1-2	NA	TGTGCCAGCAGCGGACGACAGGGCGATGGCTACACCTTC	CASSGRQGDGYTF
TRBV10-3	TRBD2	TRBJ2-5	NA	TGTGCCATCAGTGGACCCCAGGCTAGCGGCCAAGAGACCCAGTACTTC	CAISGPQASGQETQYF
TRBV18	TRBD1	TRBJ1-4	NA	TGTGCCAGCTCACCTCAAGCTGGGGGACAGGGGAACGAAAAACTGTTTTTT	CASSPQAGGQGNEKLFF
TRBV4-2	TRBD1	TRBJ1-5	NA	TGTGCCAGCAGCCAGAGGACAGGGGGCGGTCAGCCCCAGCATTTT	CASSQRTGGGQPQHF
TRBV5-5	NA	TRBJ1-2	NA	TGTGCCAGCAGCTTGCTTCCACAGGGAGGGAGAAATGGCTACACCTTC	CASSLLPQGGRNGYTF
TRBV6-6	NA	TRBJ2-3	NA	TGTGCCAGCACCCACAGGGAGATTAGCACAGATACGCAGTATTTT	CASTHREISTDTQYF
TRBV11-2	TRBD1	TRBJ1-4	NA	TGTGCCAGCAGCATGAGACAGGGCACTAATGAAAAACTGTTTTTT	CASSMRQGTNEKLFF
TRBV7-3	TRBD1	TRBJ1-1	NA	TGTGCCAGCAGCTTAAAGGGACAGGGTCCTTTCACTGAAGCTTTCTTT	CASSLKGQGPFTEAFF
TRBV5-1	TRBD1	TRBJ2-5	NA	TGCGCCAGCAGCCAAGGACAGGGGTGGGAGACCCAGTACTTC	CASSQGQGWETQYF
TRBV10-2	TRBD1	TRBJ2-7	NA	TGCGCCAGCAAGAGGTCCCGTGACAGGGGACGGAACGAGCAGTACTTC	CASKRSRDRGRNEQYF
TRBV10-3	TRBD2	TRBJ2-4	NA	TGTGCCATCAGTGACCGAAACTGGACTAGCGGGAGGAACATTCAGTACTTC	CAISDRNWTSGRNIQYF
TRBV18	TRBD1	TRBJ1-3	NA	TGTGCCAGCTCACAAGACAGGGCGACCTCTGGAAACACCATATATTTT	CASSQDRATSGNTIYF
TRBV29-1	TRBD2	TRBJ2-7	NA	TGCAGCGTGGGGGAGGGAACCTACGAGCAGTACTTC	CSVGEGTYEQYF
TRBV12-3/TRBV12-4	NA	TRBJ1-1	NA	TGTGCCACCGCCGGGGGGTACGGCACAGAAGCTTTCTTT	CATAGGYGTEAFF
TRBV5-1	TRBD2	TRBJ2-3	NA	TGCGCCAGCAGCCTCGGACTAGCGGGAGGTTTGAAGGGGAGCACAGATACGCAGTATTTT	CASSLGLAGGLKGSTDTQYF
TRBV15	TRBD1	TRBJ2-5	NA	TGTGCCACCAGCCGCCGGGACAGGGGCCTCGAGACCCAGTACTTC	CATSRRDRGLETQYF
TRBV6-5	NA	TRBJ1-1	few	TGTGCATCTGAAAATGGAGCCGAAGCTTTCTTT	CASENGAEAFF
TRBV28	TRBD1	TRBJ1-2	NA	TGTGCCAGCAGTACCCCCCAGGGGGGTGGCTACACCTTC	CASSTPQGGGYTF
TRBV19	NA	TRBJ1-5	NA	TGTGCCAGTAGCCCACGCCCGCCGGGGGCCATTAGTCAGCCCCAGCATTTT	CASSPRPPGAISQPQHF
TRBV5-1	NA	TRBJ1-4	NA	TGCGCCAGCAGCTTGGGGCAGGGTCACAATGAAAAACTGTTTTTT	CASSLGQGHNEKLFF
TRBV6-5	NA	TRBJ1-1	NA	TGTGCCAGCAGTCAGCCGTGGCTTACGAACACTGAAGCTTTCTTT	CASSQPWLTNTEAFF
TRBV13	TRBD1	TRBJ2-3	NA	TGTGCCAGCAGCCGACAGGGAAGCACAGATACGCAGTATTTT	CASSRQGSTDTQYF
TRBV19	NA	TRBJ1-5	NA	TGTGCCAGTAGCGAAATAGGGAACAGGCGGGACAATCAGCCCCAGCATTTT	CASSEIGNRRDNQPQHF
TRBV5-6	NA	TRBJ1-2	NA	TGTGCCAGCAGCTTAGGGGGTTCTAACTATGGCTACACCTTC	CASSLGGSNYGYTF
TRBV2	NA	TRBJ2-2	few	TGTGCCAGCAAGATGCGACAGGTAGCCGGGGAGCTGTTTTTT	CASKMRQVAGELFF
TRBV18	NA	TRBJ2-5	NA	TGTGCCAGCTCACCAAACAGGGTTGAAGAGACCCAGTACTTC	CASSPNRVEETQYF
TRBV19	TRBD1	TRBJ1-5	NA	TGTGCCAGTACCCGGGACAGGGTGAATCAGCCCCAGCATTTT	CASTRDRVNQPQHF
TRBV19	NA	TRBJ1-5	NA	TGTGCCAGTACCCCGGGGAGGGCCCGCCACAATCAGCCCCAGCATTTT	CASTPGRARHNQPQHF
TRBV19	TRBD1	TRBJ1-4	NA	TGTGCCAGTCAGACAGGGGATAATGAAAAACTGTTTTTT	CASQTGDNEKLFF
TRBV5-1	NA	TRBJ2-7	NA	TGCGCCACCCCCTCTCAGGTCTCGGAGCAGTACTTC	CATPSQVSEQYF
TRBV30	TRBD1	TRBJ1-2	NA	TGTGCCTGGAGTGTGAGGGACAGACGAGCTAACTATGGCTACACCTTC	CAWSVRDRRANYGYTF
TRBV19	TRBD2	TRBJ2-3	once	TGTGCCAGTGGGACCGGACTAGCGGGAGGGCCGCGCACAGATACGCAGTATTTT	CASGTGLAGGPRTDTQYF
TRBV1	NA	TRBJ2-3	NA	TGCACCAGCAGCCCAACACAGGGGGCTTTAAATCGAGATACGCAGTATTTT	CTSSPTQGALNRDTQYF
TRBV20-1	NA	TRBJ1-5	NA	TGCAGTGCTAGTGCCGGGTGGGATCAGCCCCAGCATTTT	CSASAGWDQPQHF
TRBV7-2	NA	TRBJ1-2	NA	TGTGCCAGCAGCTTAGACAAAGCTAACTATGGCTACACCTTC	CASSLDKANYGYTF
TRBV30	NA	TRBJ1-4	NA	TGTTTCGGCACGACTAATGAAAAACTGTTTTTT	CFGTTNEKLFF
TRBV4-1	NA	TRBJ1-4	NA	TGCGCCAGCAGTCATGGTCCCCCGCGTAATGAAAAACTGTTTTTT	CASSHGPPRNEKLFF
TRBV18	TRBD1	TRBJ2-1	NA	TGTGCCAGCTCCCCTTGGACAGGGGACAATGAGCAGTTCTTC	CASSPWTGDNEQFF
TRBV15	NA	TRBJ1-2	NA	TGTGCCACCAGCAGAGATTTGGGGTCCTATGGCTACACCTTC	CATSRDLGSYGYTF
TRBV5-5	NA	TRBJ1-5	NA	TGTGCCAGCAGCTTAAATACGGCAAGCAATCAGCCCCAGCATTTT	CASSLNTASNQPQHF
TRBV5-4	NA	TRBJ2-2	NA	TGTGCCAGCAGCTCCCGACGGAACACCGGGGAGCTGTTTTTT	CASSSRRNTGELFF